These 14 T cell receptor beta chains were sequenced from one sample in a study of blood T cell repertoires in COVID-19. Clones were sequenced by immunoSEQ multiplex PCR, and TCRdb holds only the in-frame ones, with some missing. The repertoire holds approximately 200,000 clones, with 70% to 90% as singletons. Sequencing input: peripheral blood. The receptors come from a middle-aged man with acute or convalescent COVID-19.

The chain joins TRBV7-2 to TRBJ2-2, with TRBD1 as a possible D gene (6 bases). Between the trimmed V and J ends, which lost 1 base and 6 bases, there was a span of 12 bases. The CDR3 runs 15 residues. Germline-derived CDR1 and CDR2 are SGHTA and FQGNSA. The CDR3 DNA is TGTGCCAGCAGCTTAGTAGGCAGGGGTCCCGGGGAGCTGTTTTTT. Its protein product is CASSLVGRGPGELFF. The full variable domain, with the rest looked up from reference TRBV7-2 and TRBJ2-2, is GAGVSQSPSNKVTEKGKDVELRCDPISGHTALYWYRQSLGQGLEFLIYFQGNSAPDKSGLPSDRFSAERTGGSVSTLTIQRTQQEDSAVYLCASSLVGRGPGELFFGEGSRLTVL.

The V call is TRBV6-5, the J call TRBJ1-1; TRBD1 might be the D (6 bases). The CDR3 has 15 amino acids. Trimming cost V 0 bases and J 1 base, with 9 bases left between them. The germline gives CDR1 MNHEY, CDR2 SVGAGI. CDR3 coding DNA: TGTGCCAGCAGTTACTCGGGACACCAGAACACTGAAGCTTTCTTT. Translation: CASSYSGHQNTEAFF.

The chain couples TRBV6-5 to TRBJ2-3, with TRBD2 matching over 10 bases. The CDR3 covers 15 residues. Trimming took 6 bases from V and 2 from J; bases not matched to a gene: 5. Germline V lookup: CDR1 MNHEY, CDR2 SVGAGI. CDR3: CASRFSGGFTDTQYF. CDR3 in DNA: TGTGCCAGCAGATTTAGCGGGGGGTTCACAGATACGCAGTATTTT.

The V and J genes are TRBV6-5 and TRBJ1-2; 9 bases agree with TRBD1. Germline CDR1 reads MNHEY; CDR2 reads SVGAGI. V shed 6 bases, J shed 8 bases, and the junction held 10 bases outside the gene matches. CDR3 length equals 14 residues. CDR3 region: CASRGTGSFGGYTF. The CDR3 nucleotides are TGTGCCAGCAGGGGGACAGGGAGTTTCGGCGGCTACACCTTC.

This clone is a singleton in its sample. The chain employs TRBV4-2 and TRBJ2-3; a weak D match, TRBD1 (6 bases). The V gene's germline CDR1 is LGHNA and CDR2 YNFKEQ. Trimming cost V 4 bases and J 0 bases, with 11 bases left between them. The CDR3 loop spans 15 amino acids. The CDR3 protein is CASSRGQPSTDTQYF. Here the CDR3 DNA reads TGTGCCAGCAGCCGCGGACAGCCAAGCACAGATACGCAGTATTTT.

The chain has TRBV6-5 and TRBJ1-1; 7 bases are shared with TRBD1. Unmatched junction bases numbered 4, after V lost 6 bases and J lost 0 bases. Per the germline V gene, CDR1 is MNHEY and CDR2 is SVGAGI. The CDR3 runs 14 residues. The CDR3 reads CASRSGTVNTEAFF. The CDR3 nucleotides read TGTGCCAGCAGGTCCGGGACAGTGAACACTGAAGCTTTCTTT.

The V and J genes are TRBV2 and TRBJ1-4, with D maybe TRBD1 (5 bases). The germline V gene encodes CDR1 SNHLY and CDR2 FYNNEI. The CDR3 extends over 16 amino acids. V was trimmed by 6 bases and J by 1 base, leaving 15 bases between them. The CDR3 DNA reads TGTGCCAGCAGCCCTGGGGGGACGATAACTAATGAAAAACTGTTTTTT. Encoded protein: CASSPGGTITNEKLFF.

The V gene is TRBV19, the J gene TRBJ1-2; weak D call: TRBD1 (5 bases). V lost 7 bases and J 4 bases, leaving 16 bases between the germline ends. Germline lookup yields CDR1 LNHDA and CDR2 SQIVND (reference sequence). CDR3 length: 14 residues. CDR3 in amino acids: CASTPLGGGYGYTF. CDR3 nucleotides: TGTGCCAGTACGCCACTTGGGGGAGGCTATGGCTACACCTTC.

The chain recombines TRBV7-9 with TRBJ2-1, with 12 nucleotides matching TRBD2. Per the germline V gene, CDR1 is SEHNR and CDR2 is FQNEAQ (reference sequence). CDR3 length: 15 residues. The V segment lost 0 bases and the J segment 12 bases; nucleotides outside the gene matches: 6. CDR3 DNA: TGTGCCAGCAGCTTAGCTGAGCTAGCGGGGGGGGTGCAGTTCTTC. It is translated as CASSLAELAGGVQFF.

The CDR3 coding sequence is TGTGCCAGCAGCTTGGGCCCGACTAGGAGCAATCAGCCCCAGCATTTT. This gives the protein CASSLGPTRSNQPQHF. The V and J genes are TRBV5-4 and TRBJ1-5; no reliable D call. Trimming shortened V by 0 bases and J by 1 base, and 11 bases separated the two germline ends. The CDR3 length is 16 residues. Germline V gene sequence: CDR1 SGHNT, CDR2 YYREEE (reference sequence).

As to this clone: A much larger clone differs by one base, so this may be a read error. The gene calls are TRBV7-3 and TRBJ1-2; tentatively, D is TRBD1 (5 bases). This CDR3 has 14 residues. V dropped 4 bases and J dropped 6 bases, with 15 bases sitting between them. Germline CDR1 reads SGHTA; CDR2 reads FQGTGA. The CDR3 sequence is CASSSLGGSDGYTF. As DNA, the CDR3 is TGTGCCAGCAGCTCCCTCGGGGGGAGCGATGGCTACACCTTC. Full variable domain (missing parts from reference TRBV7-3 and TRBJ1-2): GAGVSQTPSNKVTEKGKYVELRCDPISGHTALYWYRQSLGQGPEFLIYFQGTGAADDSGLPNDRFFAVRPEGSVSTLKIQRTERGDSAVYLCASSSLGGSDGYTFGSGTRLTVV.

In this sample, this clone turned up once. The chain carries TRBV30 and TRBJ1-1; 8 bases match TRBD1. CDR1 is GTSNPN and CDR2 is SVGIG in the germline V gene (reference sequence). The CDR3 is 13 residues long. V was pared by 3 bases and J by 3 bases, with 3 bases of the junction left unmatched. The CDR3 sequence is CAWSVDRDTEAFF. DNA of the CDR3: TGTGCCTGGAGCGTGGACAGGGACACTGAAGCTTTCTTT.

The CDR3 region has the DNA TGTGCCAGTAGTGGGCTGGACAGACCCTATGGCTACACCTTC. It is translated as CASSGLDRPYGYTF. The V call is TRBV19, the J call TRBJ1-2, with D possibly TRBD1 on 6 matching bases. There are 14 residues in the CDR3. CDR1 and CDR2 (germline): LNHDA, SQIVND (reference sequence). V lost 5 bases, J lost 4 bases, and 14 bases lay in between.

V gene TRBV27 combines with J gene TRBJ1-2; D remains unclear. Germline V lookup: CDR1 MNHEY, CDR2 SMNVEV (reference sequence). The CDR3 length is 13 residues. Trimming removed 0 bases from V and 4 bases from J, with 6 bases in between. In DNA, the CDR3 is TGTGCCAGCAGTTTATCGGCCCGCTATGGCTACACCTTC. Its protein is CASSLSARYGYTF.